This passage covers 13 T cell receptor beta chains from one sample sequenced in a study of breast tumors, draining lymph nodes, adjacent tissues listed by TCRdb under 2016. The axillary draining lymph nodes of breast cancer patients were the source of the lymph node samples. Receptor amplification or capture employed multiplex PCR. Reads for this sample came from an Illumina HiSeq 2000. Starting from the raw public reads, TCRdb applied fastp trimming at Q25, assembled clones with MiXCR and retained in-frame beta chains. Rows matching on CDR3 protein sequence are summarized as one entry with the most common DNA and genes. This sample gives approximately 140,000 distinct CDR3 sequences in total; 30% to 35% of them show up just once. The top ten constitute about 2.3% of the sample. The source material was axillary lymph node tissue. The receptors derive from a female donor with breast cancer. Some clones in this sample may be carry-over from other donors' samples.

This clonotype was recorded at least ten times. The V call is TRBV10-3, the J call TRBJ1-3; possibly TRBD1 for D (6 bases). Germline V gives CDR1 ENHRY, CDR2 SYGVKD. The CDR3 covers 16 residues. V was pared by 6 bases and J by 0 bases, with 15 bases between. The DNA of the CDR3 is TGTGCCATCAGCACCGGGACATCAAACTCTGGAAACACCATATATTTT. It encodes CAISTGTSNSGNTIYF.

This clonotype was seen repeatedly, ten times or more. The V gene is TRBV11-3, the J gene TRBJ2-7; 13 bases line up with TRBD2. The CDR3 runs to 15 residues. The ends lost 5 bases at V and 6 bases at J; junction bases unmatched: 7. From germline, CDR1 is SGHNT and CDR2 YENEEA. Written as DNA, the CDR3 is TGTGCCAGCAGCCTCGGGACTAGCGGGGTCTCCGAGCAGTACTTC. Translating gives CASSLGTSGVSEQYF.

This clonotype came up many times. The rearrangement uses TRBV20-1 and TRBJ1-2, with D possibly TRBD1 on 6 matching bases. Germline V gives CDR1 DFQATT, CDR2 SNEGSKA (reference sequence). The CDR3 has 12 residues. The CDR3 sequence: CGPRTENYGYTF. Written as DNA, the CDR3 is TGCGGGCCCCGGACAGAAAACTATGGCTACACCTTC.

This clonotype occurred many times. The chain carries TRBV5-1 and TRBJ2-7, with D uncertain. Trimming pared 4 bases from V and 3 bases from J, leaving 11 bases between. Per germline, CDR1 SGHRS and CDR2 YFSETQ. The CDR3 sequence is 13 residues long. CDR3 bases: TGCGCCAGCAGCCAAACCCCGGGCTACGAGCAGTACTTC. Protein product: CASSQTPGYEQYF.

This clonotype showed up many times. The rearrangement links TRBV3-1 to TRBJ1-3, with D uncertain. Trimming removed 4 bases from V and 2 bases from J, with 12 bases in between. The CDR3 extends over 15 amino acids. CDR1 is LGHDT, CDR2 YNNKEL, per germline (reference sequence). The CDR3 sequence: CASSPSSGTGNTIYF. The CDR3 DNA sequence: TGTGCCAGCAGCCCCTCCTCGGGGACTGGAAACACCATATATTTT.

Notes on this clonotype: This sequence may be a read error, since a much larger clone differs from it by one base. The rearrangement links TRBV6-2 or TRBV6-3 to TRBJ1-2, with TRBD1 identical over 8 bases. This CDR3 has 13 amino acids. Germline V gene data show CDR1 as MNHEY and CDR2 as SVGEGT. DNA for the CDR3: TGTGCCTGCAGTCCCAGGGGGCCGGCTGGCTACACCTTC. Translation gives CACSPRGPAGYTF.

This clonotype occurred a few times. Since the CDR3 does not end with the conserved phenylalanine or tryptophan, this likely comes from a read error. The CDR3 bases are TGTGCCAGCAGTCTCGATAGCCGCTCCTATAATTCACCCCTCCACTTA. It encodes CASSLDSRSYNSPLHL. The chain employs TRBV2 and TRBJ1-6; D gene uncertain. Germline V gene sequence: CDR1 SNHLY, CDR2 FYNNEI. V lost 5 bases and J lost 0, with 11 bases in between. The CDR3 sequence is 16 residues long.

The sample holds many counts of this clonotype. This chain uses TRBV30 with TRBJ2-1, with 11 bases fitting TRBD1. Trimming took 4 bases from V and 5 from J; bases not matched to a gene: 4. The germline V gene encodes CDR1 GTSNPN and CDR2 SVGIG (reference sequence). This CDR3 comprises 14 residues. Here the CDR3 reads CAWKRDRGNNEQFF. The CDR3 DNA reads TGTGCCTGGAAGCGGGACAGGGGGAACAATGAGCAGTTCTTC.

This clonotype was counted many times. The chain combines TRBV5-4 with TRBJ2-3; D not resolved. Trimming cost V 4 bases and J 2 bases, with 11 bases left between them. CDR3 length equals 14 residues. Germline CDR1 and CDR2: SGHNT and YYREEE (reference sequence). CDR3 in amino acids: CASSPSTDTDTQYF. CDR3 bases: TGTGCCAGCAGCCCCTCGACCGACACAGATACGCAGTATTTT.

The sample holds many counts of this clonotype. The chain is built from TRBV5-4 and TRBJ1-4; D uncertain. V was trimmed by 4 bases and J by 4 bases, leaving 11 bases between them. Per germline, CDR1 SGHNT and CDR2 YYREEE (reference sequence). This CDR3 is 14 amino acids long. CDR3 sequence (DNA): TGTGCCAGCAGCCCGGCCTCCAATAATGAAAAACTGTTTTTT. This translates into CASSPASNNEKLFF.

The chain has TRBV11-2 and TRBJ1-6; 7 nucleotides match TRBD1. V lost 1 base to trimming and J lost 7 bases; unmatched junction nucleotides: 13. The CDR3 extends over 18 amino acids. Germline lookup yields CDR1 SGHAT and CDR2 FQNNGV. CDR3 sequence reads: CASSLGQGVSNGNSPLHF. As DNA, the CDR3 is TGTGCCAGCAGCTTAGGTCAGGGGGTCTCGAACGGGAATTCACCCCTCCACTTT.

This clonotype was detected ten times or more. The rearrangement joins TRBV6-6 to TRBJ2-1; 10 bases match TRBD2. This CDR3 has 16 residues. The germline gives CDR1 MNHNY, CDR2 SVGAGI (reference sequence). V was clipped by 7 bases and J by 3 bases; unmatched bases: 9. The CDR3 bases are TGTGCCAGCAAAAGGTCAGCGGGGGGGCGCTACAATGAGCAGTTCTTC. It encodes CASKRSAGGRYNEQFF.

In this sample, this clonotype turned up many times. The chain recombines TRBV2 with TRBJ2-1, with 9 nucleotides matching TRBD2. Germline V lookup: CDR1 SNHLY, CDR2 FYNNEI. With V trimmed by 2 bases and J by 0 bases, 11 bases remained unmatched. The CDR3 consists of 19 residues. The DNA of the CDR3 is TGTGCCAGCAGTGAACTGGGACTAGCAGCTACGGGCTCCTACAATGAGCAGTTCTTC. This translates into CASSELGLAATGSYNEQFF.